The rows below give T cell receptor beta chains drawn from one sample of a study of T cell responses to AZD1222 COVID-19 vaccine. Sequenced by immunoSEQ multiplex PCR; TCRdb stores in-frame clones only, minus some. Here the sample spans some 120,000 clones, around 90% being singletons. The sample in question was peripheral blood, obtained on day 0 of AZD1222 vaccination. Source of these receptors: an adult in good health. Both conserved end residues are trimmed from each CDR3.

J | V | CDR3
TRBJ2-3 | TRBV18 | ASSPPTDTQY
TRBJ1-1 | TRBV9 | ASSVGPNTEAF
TRBJ1-2 | TRBV2 | ASSDSSGGIYGYT
TRBJ2-3 | TRBV5-4 | ASSPVVAGGTDTQY
TRBJ1-5 | TRBV7-9 | ASSRGYQPQH
TRBJ1-3 | TRBV4-2 | ASSQDPFLEGPAGNTIY
TRBJ1-3 | TRBV9 | ASSVAGGVGNTIY
TRBJ1-2 | TRBV9 | ASSENQGGNGYT
TRBJ2-1 | TRBV9 | ASSARNEQF
TRBJ1-5 | TRBV10-3 | AISESGEFQPQH
TRBJ1-2 | TRBV9 | ASSPEGSSNYGYT
TRBJ1-1 | TRBV6-5 | ASNPPARGTEAF
TRBJ2-7 | TRBV2 | ASRLDREQY
TRBJ2-1 | TRBV12-3/TRBV12-4 | ASKRSSYNEQF
TRBJ2-1 | TRBV9 | ASSLSGSSHNEQF
TRBJ2-1 | TRBV6-5 | ASSPQSGRYNEQF
TRBJ1-1 | TRBV29-1 | SAQGLLNTEAF
TRBJ2-5 | TRBV15 | ATSRTGLQETQY
TRBJ1-1 | TRBV5-4 | ASSPSGNTEAF